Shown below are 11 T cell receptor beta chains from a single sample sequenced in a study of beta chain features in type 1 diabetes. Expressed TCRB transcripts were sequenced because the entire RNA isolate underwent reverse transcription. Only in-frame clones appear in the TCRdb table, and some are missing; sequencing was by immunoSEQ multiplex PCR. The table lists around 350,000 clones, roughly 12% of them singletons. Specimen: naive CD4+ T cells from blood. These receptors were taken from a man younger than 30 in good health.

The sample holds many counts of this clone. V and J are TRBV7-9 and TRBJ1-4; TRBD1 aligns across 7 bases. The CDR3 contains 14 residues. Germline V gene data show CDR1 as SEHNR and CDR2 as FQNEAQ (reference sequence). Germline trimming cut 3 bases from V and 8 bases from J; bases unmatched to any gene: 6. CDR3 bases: TGTGCCAGCAGCTTCGGACAGGACTTGGAAAAACTGTTTTTT. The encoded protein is CASSFGQDLEKLFF. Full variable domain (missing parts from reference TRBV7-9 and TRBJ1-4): DTGVSQNPRHKITKRGQNVTFRCDPISEHNRLYWYRQTLGQGPEFLTYFQNEAQLEKSRLLSDRFSAERPKGSFSTLEIQRTEQGDSAMYLCASSFGQDLEKLFFGSGTQLSVL.

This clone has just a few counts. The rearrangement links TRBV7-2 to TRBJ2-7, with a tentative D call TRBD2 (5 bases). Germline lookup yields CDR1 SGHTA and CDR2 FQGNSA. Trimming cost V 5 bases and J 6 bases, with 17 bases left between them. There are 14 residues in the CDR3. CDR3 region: CASSPEVLLGEQYF. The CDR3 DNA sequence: TGTGCCAGCAGCCCGGAGGTTCTCCTCGGCGAGCAGTACTTC.

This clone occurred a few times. This CDR3 is CASSYDRGYEQYF. DNA for the CDR3: TGTGCCAGCAGTTATGACAGGGGATACGAGCAGTACTTC. The rearrangement joins TRBV27 to TRBJ2-7; 8 positions match TRBD1. The length of the CDR3 is 13 residues. V lost 4 bases to trimming and J lost 4 bases; unmatched junction nucleotides: 3. Per the germline V gene, CDR1 is MNHEY and CDR2 is SMNVEV (reference sequence).

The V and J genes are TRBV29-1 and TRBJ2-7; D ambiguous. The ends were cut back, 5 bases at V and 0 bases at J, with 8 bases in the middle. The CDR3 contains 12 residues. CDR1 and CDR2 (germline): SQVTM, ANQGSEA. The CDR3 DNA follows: TGCAGCGTTAGGCGGAACTCCTACGAGCAGTACTTC. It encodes CSVRRNSYEQYF.

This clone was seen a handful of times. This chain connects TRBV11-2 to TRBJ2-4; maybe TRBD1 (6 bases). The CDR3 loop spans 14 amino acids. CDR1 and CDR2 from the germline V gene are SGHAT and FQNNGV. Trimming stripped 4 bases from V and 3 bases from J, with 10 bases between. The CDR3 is CASSSLGGKNIQYF. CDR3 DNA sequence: TGTGCCAGCAGCTCTCTAGGGGGCAAAAACATTCAGTACTTC.

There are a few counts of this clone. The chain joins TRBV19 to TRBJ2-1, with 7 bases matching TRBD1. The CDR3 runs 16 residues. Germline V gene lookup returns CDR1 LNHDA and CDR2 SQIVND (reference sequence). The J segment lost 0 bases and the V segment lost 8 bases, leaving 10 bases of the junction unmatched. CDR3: CASRLTGASSYNEQFF. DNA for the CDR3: TGTGCCAGTCGTCTCACAGGGGCCAGCTCCTACAATGAGCAGTTCTTC.

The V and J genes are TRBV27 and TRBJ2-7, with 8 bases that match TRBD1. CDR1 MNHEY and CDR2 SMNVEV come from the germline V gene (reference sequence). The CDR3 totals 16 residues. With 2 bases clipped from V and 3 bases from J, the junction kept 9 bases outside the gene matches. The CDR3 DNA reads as TGTGCCAGCAGTTTAAGGGTTTCGGACAGGGTCTACGAGCAGTACTTC. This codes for CASSLRVSDRVYEQYF.

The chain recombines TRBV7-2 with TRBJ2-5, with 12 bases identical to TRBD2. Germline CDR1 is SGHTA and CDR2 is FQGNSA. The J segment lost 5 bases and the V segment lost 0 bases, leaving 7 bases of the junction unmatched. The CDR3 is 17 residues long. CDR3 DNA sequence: TGTGCCAGCAGCTTAGCGTGGCTAGCGGGAGGGATGGAGACCCAGTACTTC. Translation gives CASSLAWLAGGMETQYF.

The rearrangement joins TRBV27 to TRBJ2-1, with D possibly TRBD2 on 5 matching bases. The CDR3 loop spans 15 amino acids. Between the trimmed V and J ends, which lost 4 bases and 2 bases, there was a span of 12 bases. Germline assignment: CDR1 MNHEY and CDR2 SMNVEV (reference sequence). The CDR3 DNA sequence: TGTGCCAGCAGTTGGGGTAGCGCGACCTACAATGAGCAGTTCTTC. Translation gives CASSWGSATYNEQFF.

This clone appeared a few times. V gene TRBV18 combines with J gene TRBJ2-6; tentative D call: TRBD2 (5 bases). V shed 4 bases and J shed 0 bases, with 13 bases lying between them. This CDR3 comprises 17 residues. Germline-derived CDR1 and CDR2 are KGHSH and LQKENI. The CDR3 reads CASSQGLASSGANVLTF. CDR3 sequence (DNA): TGTGCCAGCTCACAAGGTCTAGCATCCTCTGGGGCCAACGTCCTGACTTTC.

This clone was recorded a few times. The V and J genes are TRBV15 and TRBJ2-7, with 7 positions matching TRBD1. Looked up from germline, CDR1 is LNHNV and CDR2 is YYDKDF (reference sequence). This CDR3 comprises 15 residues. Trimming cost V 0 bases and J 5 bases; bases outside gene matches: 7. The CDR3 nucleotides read TGTGCCACCAGCAGAGACCCGGACAGGAATAACGAGCAGTACTTC. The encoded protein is CATSRDPDRNNEQYF.